These T cell receptor beta chains were read from a single sample in a study of blood T cell repertoires in COVID-19. Method: immunoSEQ multiplex PCR; TCRdb's copy keeps in-frame clones and lacks some. This table holds approximately 130,000 clones, around 86% found once. The sequencing sample was made of peripheral blood. These receptors originate from a woman aged 50 to 60 who had recovered from COVID-19. Each CDR3 is given with its conserved first and last residue. The D gene is left open where the match is weak. Not every row has a clone size; where given, it reads once, few, many or a size class.

>TRBV19|TRBJ1-5|-|TRBD1
CASSISGGIGQPQHF
TGTGCCAGTAGTATATCAGGGGGTATTGGGCAGCCCCAGCATTTT
>TRBV5-5|TRBJ2-1|once|TRBD2
CASSLGGLAGADEQFF
TGTGCCAGCAGCTTGGGTGGACTAGCGGGAGCGGATGAGCAGTTCTTC
>TRBV10-3|TRBJ2-2|-|-
CANRSGSLNTGELFF
TGTGCCAACCGATCAGGGTCCCTAAACACCGGGGAGCTGTTTTTT
>TRBV5-6|TRBJ1-1|-|-
CASSSNRFGRTEAFF
TGTGCCAGCAGCTCCAACAGGTTCGGGCGCACTGAAGCTTTCTTT
>TRBV20-1|TRBJ2-7|-|TRBD1
CSAGDRGSYEQYF
TGCAGTGCTGGTGACAGGGGGTCCTACGAGCAGTACTTC
>TRBV30|TRBJ2-7|-|TRBD1
CAKPVGRGPFREQYF
TGTGCCAAGCCGGTGGGCAGGGGGCCCTTTCGCGAGCAGTACTTC
>TRBV2|TRBJ2-3|-|TRBD2
CASKRASAGGPGDTQYF
TGTGCCAGCAAGCGGGCGTCGGCGGGAGGGCCGGGAGATACGCAGTATTTT
>TRBV3-1/TRBV3-2|TRBJ1-4|-|TRBD1
CASSYKTGVGTNEKLFF
TGTGCCAGCAGCTACAAGACAGGGGTTGGAACTAATGAAAAACTGTTTTTT
>TRBV19|TRBJ2-1|few|TRBD1
CASSVGQLQFF
TGTGCCAGTAGTGTGGGACAGCTACAGTTCTTC
>TRBV12-3/TRBV12-4|TRBJ2-7|-|-
CASSYREGQYF
TGTGCCAGCAGTTACAGGGAAGGGCAGTACTTC
>TRBV18|TRBJ2-2|-|TRBD2
CASSPGLAGVAGELFF
TGTGCCAGCTCACCAGGGCTAGCGGGAGTGGCCGGGGAGCTGTTTTTT
>TRBV5-1|TRBJ2-1|-|TRBD2
CASSLTSGSYYNEQFF
TGCGCCAGCAGTCTGACTAGCGGGAGTTATTACAATGAGCAGTTCTTC